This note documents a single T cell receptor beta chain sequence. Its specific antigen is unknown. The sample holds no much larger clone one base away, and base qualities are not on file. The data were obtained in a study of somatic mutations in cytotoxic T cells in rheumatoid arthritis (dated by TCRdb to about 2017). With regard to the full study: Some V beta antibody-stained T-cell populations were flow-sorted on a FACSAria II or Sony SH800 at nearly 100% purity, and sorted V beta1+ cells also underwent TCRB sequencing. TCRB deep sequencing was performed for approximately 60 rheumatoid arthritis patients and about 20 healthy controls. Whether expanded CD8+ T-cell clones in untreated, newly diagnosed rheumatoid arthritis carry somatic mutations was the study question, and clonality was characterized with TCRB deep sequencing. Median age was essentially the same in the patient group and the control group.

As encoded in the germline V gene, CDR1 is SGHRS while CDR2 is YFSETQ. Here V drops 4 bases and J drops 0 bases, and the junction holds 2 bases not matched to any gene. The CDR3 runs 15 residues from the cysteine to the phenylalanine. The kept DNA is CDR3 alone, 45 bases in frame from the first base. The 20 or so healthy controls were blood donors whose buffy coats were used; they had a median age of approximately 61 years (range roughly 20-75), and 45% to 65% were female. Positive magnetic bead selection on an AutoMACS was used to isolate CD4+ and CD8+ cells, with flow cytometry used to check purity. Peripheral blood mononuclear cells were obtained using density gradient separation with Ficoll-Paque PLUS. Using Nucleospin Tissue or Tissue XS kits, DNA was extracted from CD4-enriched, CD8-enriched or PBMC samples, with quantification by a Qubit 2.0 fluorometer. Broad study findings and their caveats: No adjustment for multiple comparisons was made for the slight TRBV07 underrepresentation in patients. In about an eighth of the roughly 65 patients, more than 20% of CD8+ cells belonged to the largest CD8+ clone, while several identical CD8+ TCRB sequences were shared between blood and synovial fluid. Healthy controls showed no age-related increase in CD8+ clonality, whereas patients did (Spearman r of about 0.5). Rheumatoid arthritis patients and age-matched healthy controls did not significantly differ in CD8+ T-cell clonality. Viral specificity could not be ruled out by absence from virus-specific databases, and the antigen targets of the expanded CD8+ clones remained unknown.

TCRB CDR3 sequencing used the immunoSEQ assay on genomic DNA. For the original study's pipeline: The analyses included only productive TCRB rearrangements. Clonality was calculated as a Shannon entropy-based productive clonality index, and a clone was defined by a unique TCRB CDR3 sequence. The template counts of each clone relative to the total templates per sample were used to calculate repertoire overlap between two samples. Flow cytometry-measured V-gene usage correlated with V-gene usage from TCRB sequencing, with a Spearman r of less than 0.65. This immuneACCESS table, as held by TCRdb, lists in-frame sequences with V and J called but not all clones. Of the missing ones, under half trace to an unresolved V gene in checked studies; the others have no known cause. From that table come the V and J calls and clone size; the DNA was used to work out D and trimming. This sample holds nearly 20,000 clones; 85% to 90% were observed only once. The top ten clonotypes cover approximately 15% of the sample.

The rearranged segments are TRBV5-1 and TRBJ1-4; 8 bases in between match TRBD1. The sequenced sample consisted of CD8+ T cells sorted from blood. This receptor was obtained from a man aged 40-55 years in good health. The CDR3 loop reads CASSGTGATNEKLFF. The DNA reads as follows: TGCGCCAGCAGCGGGACAGGTGCAACTAATGAAAAACTGTTTTTT.